Reported below is one TCR beta chain. The sample carries other DNA sequences with the same CDR3. The CDR3 totals 13 residues. From germline, CDR1 is KGHSH and CDR2 LQKENI. J gave up 4 bases and V 3 bases, and 2 bases lay outside the gene matches. Use of 60 Vbeta and 13 Jbeta primers characterized the PCR. Measured with immunoSEQ multiplex PCR; TCRdb has only the in-frame clones, and not every one. The table lists 200,000 or so clones, approximately 81% of them singletons. This sample is drawn from a study of cytomegalovirus exposure and HLA in healthy donors. The receptor was isolated from a boy under 18 in good health and CMV-seronegative. The rearrangement uses TRBV18 and TRBJ1-2, with TRBD1 identical over 7 bases. The sample consisted of PBMCs. The CDR3: CASSPGTAYGYTF. CDR3 in DNA: TGTGCCAGCTCACCCGGGACAGCCTATGGCTACACCTTC.